Listed below are T cell receptor beta chains from one sample, sequenced in a study of beta chain features in type 1 diabetes. Here immunoSEQ multiplex PCR was the method, and the copy in TCRdb shows in-frame clones only, minus some. The repertoire consists of roughly 150,000 clones, with roughly 9% occurring once and the leading ten covering under 0.85%. The sequencing sample was made of central memory CD4+ T cells from blood. All receptors derive from a woman aged 30 to 39 with type 1 diabetes. Both conserved end residues are part of each CDR3. Fields, in order: J gene, clone size, V gene, D gene, CDR3 DNA, CDR3 protein. A D gene is named only where the DNA matches it firmly. A clone size is listed for some rows: how often the clone was seen (once, few, many), or a class if it is expanded.

TRBJ2-1,few,TRBV7-9,TRBD1,TGTGCCAGCAGCTTCTACGGACAGGCTGATGAGCAGTTCTTC,CASSFYGQADEQFF
TRBJ2-7,few,TRBV9,NA,TGTGCCAGCAGCCCTCTAGGCGCCAGCTCCTACGAGCAGTACTTC,CASSPLGASSYEQYF
TRBJ2-1,NA,TRBV18,TRBD1,TGTGCCAGCTCACCTAGGGTTACAGGGGTGTCCTACAATGAGCAGTTCTTC,CASSPRVTGVSYNEQFF
TRBJ2-1,NA,TRBV4-1,TRBD2,TGCGCCAGCAGCCTTGGACTAGCGGGTAGATATGAGCAGTTCTTC,CASSLGLAGRYEQFF
TRBJ1-2,many,TRBV7-2,NA,TGTGCCAGCAGCTTAGCGGGGGGACCCGCTGGCTATGGCTACACCTTC,CASSLAGGPAGYGYTF
TRBJ2-1,NA,TRBV25-1,TRBD1,TGTGCCAGCAGTCCCACAGGGGAAGAGCAGTTCTTC,CASSPTGEEQFF
TRBJ1-1,NA,TRBV5-1,NA,TGCGCCAGCAGCTTGAACAGGCCCACTGAAGCTTTCTTT,CASSLNRPTEAFF
TRBJ2-3,NA,TRBV19,NA,TGTGCCAGTAAAGCTAGCGGCACAGATACGCAGTATTTT,CASKASGTDTQYF
TRBJ2-1,NA,TRBV2,NA,TGTGCCAGCAGCTTCAGCGATTACAATGAGCAGTTCTTC,CASSFSDYNEQFF
TRBJ1-1,few,TRBV19,NA,TGTGCCAGTAGTATAAGGGAGTCCACTGAAGCTTTCTTT,CASSIRESTEAFF
TRBJ1-1,NA,TRBV11-2,NA,TGTGCCAGCAGCCAGGCCTTGGATTCCCAGGAAGCTTTCTTT,CASSQALDSQEAFF
TRBJ2-1,few,TRBV12-5,TRBD2,TGTGCTAGTGGTCTTGGACTAGCCGGCAATGAGCAGTTCTTC,CASGLGLAGNEQFF
TRBJ1-1,NA,TRBV5-1,NA,TGCGCCAGCAGCTTGGGGACGGGGGCTGAAGCTTTCTTT,CASSLGTGAEAFF
TRBJ1-1,NA,TRBV9,TRBD1,TGTGCCAGCAGCGAACCGGGACAGGGTAGGACTGAAGCTTTCTTT,CASSEPGQGRTEAFF
TRBJ2-1,few,TRBV5-1,TRBD2,TGCGCCAGCAGCTTGGGGGGACTAGGAAACAATGAGCAGTTCTTC,CASSLGGLGNNEQFF
TRBJ2-7,NA,TRBV28,TRBD1,TGTGCCAGCAGTTCCACCGGGACAGCCTCCTACGAGCAGTACTTC,CASSSTGTASYEQYF
TRBJ1-4,few,TRBV4-1,TRBD1,TGCGCCAGCAGCCGCGGACAGGAAAATGAAAAACTGTTTTTT,CASSRGQENEKLFF
TRBJ1-1,NA,TRBV14,NA,TGTGCCAGCAGCCAAGGATATCGAGGTGAAGCTTTCTTT,CASSQGYRGEAFF
TRBJ2-1,few,TRBV5-1,NA,TGCGCCAGCAGCTTGTTGGGGGCGTTCGAGCAGTTCTTC,CASSLLGAFEQFF
TRBJ1-2,NA,TRBV29-1,TRBD1,TGCAGCGTTGAAGATCGACAGGGGTTTTATGGCTACACCTTC,CSVEDRQGFYGYTF
TRBJ2-1,NA,TRBV7-3,TRBD2,TGTGCCAGCAGCTTGCGACTAGCGGTGGATGAGCAGTTCTTC,CASSLRLAVDEQFF
TRBJ1-1,few,TRBV19,NA,TGTGCCAGCCGGAGAGAGGATGAAGCTTTCTTT,CASRREDEAFF
TRBJ1-2,few,TRBV19,TRBD1,TGTGCCAGCAGGGACAGGGCACCAATGGGTGGCTACACCTTC,CASRDRAPMGGYTF